This is a list of T cell receptor beta chains from one sample in a study of CXCR3-negative and CXCR3-positive naive CD8 T cells. TCRdb derives one entry per CDR3 protein from the 5' RACE reads, leaving out DNA. Here the sample table reports tens of thousands of distinct CDR3 sequences. The sample consisted of naive CXCR3+ CD8+ T cells from blood. These receptors were collected from a human donor in good health. Some clones in this sample may be carry-over from other donors' samples. Each CDR3 is given with its conserved first and last residue. Size is stated for part of the rows, as once, few or many counts, or as a class when the clone is expanded.

V gene,clone size,J gene,CDR3 protein
TRBV15,-,TRBJ2-3,CATSRELLGGTDTQYF
TRBV4-1,-,TRBJ1-1,CASTLTRDSEAFF
TRBV7-6,-,TRBJ2-2,CASSLGRTGELFF
TRBV6-6,-,TRBJ1-1,CASIRGTARMNTEAFF
TRBV7-3,-,TRBJ2-1,CASSPRSSYNEQFF
TRBV9,-,TRBJ1-4,CASSVEDGHGEKLFF
TRBV28,-,TRBJ1-2,CASLPGTSYGYTF
TRBV2,-,TRBJ1-5,CASRGDSGSNQPQHF
TRBV6-5,-,TRBJ2-7,CASSYSGGQYF
TRBV19,-,TRBJ2-1,CASEEGRDEINEQFF
TRBV29-1,-,TRBJ2-5,CSVETRGRETQYF
TRBV6-5,-,TRBJ2-7,CASSFYSGTSGTYEQYF
TRBV9,-,TRBJ1-5,CASSGGWSNQPQHF
TRBV29-1,-,TRBJ2-3,CSVDLGTDTQYF
TRBV20-1,-,TRBJ2-2,CSARDWQWSASGRPSNTGELFF
TRBV27,-,TRBJ2-4,CASRPLLDNIQYF
TRBV29-1,-,TRBJ2-3,CSVLSGDGTDTQYF
TRBV12-3/TRBV12-4,-,TRBJ1-5,CASSLGQGGAPQHF
TRBV20-1,-,TRBJ2-5,CSARDGDGHWETQYF
TRBV20-1,-,TRBJ2-3,CSARDPLTSGSPDTQYF
TRBV3-1,-,TRBJ2-7,CASSPTARSYEQYF
TRBV18,-,TRBJ2-7,CASSPGTGVSYEQYF
TRBV9,-,TRBJ2-7,CASSVAPLAGNHEQYF
TRBV4-2,-,TRBJ1-1,CASSQTNRGAEAFF
TRBV27,-,TRBJ2-1,CAGSYKSGHNEQFF
TRBV19,-,TRBJ1-2,CASFDGGYGYTF
TRBV30,-,TRBJ2-3,CAWATSGSGDTQYF
TRBV28,-,TRBJ2-7,CASSWRTRPYEQYF
TRBV28,-,TRBJ2-3,CASSNRDDTDTQYF
TRBV14,medium-sized,TRBJ2-2,CASSREYTGELFF
TRBV28,-,TRBJ2-7,CASSLGQEIYEQYF
TRBV6-5,-,TRBJ2-1,CASSYRSYNEQFF
TRBV12-3/TRBV12-4,-,TRBJ2-1,CASSFRDLYEQFF
TRBV3-1,-,TRBJ2-2,CASSHGLAGTGANTGELFF
TRBV10-3,-,TRBJ2-7,CAINPDGAYEQYF
TRBV18,-,TRBJ2-1,CASSQLSGTGPYNEQFF
TRBV4-1,-,TRBJ2-7,CASSQGTSGAYEQYF
TRBV29-1,-,TRBJ2-3,CSASLGQGADTQYF
TRBV7-9,-,TRBJ1-1,CASSPSTENTEAFF